Listed below are T cell receptor beta chains from one sample, sequenced in a study of T cell repertoires in cytomegalovirus infection. One entry per CDR3 protein, called by TCRdb with MiXCR from the reads. The sample consists of 100,000 to 150,000 distinct CDR3 sequences, approximately 24% of them appearing once. Their antigens are not known. Sequenced sample: PBMCs, sequenced either directly or after in vitro stimulation (not recorded which). The receptors shown here come from a human donor in good health (CMV status not recorded). Some clones in this sample may be carry-over from other donors' samples. Each CDR3 is given with its conserved first and last residue. Fields, in order: V gene, clone size, CDR3 protein. Only part of the rows carry a size: once, few, many, or a class if the clone is expanded.

>TRBV15|NA
CATSRGERVSGQETQYF
>TRBV7-9|few
CASSLYSGDTEAFF
>TRBV24-1|few
CATSGSSGRSPHSYNEQFF
>TRBV6-2/TRBV6-3|NA
CASSYWQEIGQPQHF
>TRBV7-2|many
CASSLASGMSYEQYF
>TRBV7-9|NA
CASSQQGAYEQYF
>TRBV6-2/TRBV6-3|few
CASSYSREGKLRAKNIQYF
>TRBV7-2|many
CASSLNARGTGELFF
>TRBV15|NA
CATSKPGGTQPQHF
>TRBV19|few
CASSIQAKGNEQFF
>TRBV9|few
CASSVVSWSTDTQYF
>TRBV14|few
CASSPNGQLNYGYTF
>TRBV6-2/TRBV6-3|NA
CASRPTGSREQYF
>TRBV4-1|few
CASSQDIQAQPQHF
>TRBV7-6|few
CASSLGGVGFGEQYF
>TRBV12-3/TRBV12-4|few
CASSISGTETQYF
>TRBV29-1|NA
CSVDPSGRAGEKFF
>TRBV10-3|few
CAISEGGLAGVTDTQYF
>TRBV5-4|few
CASSLAARDTQYF
>TRBV28|NA
CASRPGGSFDEQYF
>TRBV7-2|NA
CASSLPGRTVSYEQYF
>TRBV20-1|NA
CSARDSIAGAPHYEQYF
>TRBV6-5|NA
CASSSPGLGWDTQYF
>TRBV19|few
CASSIAQLMNTEAFF
>TRBV7-2|many
CASSLGLVGTEAFF
>TRBV25-1|many
CASSQGSNTGELFF
>TRBV7-9|many
CASSLGQGVYNEQFF
>TRBV18|few
CASSRSTGAQETQYF
>TRBV11-2|NA
CASSLVALNTEAFF
>TRBV28|few
CASSNTPGQGDQPQHF
>TRBV24-1|NA
CATSDFDPGNTEAFF
>TRBV6-6|few
CAMRLSGAETQYF
>TRBV12-3/TRBV12-4|few
CASSLLDGIEAQYF
>TRBV20-1|few
CSARMSYEQYF
>TRBV7-2|many
CASSFSGTGVRQPQHF
>TRBV28|NA
CASSDTQGERGYTF
>TRBV7-2|few
CASSLVERTEAFF
>TRBV7-2|few
CASSFNYGYTF
>TRBV7-2|many
CASSLLGGETDTQYF
>TRBV6-5|NA
CASSYSALQGAVQYF
>TRBV5-1|NA
CASSLTYTGELFF
>TRBV6-5|NA
CASSYSGLAVGTDTQYF
>TRBV7-9|few
CASSSSGLAKNIQYF
>TRBV7-2|many
CASSFPRTGDTGNTIYF
>TRBV7-2|many
CASSPGTGDTQYF
>TRBV20-1|few
CSARVPSGPSYEQYF
>TRBV12-3/TRBV12-4|NA
CASTVWGPGQPQHF
>TRBV11-3|many
CASSPGWGGGPLTDTQYF
>TRBV12-3/TRBV12-4|NA
CASSLGGSTNTGELFF